Below are 14 T cell receptor beta chains sequenced from a single sample in a study of beta chain features in type 1 diabetes. Reverse transcribing all isolated RNA meant expressed TCRB transcripts were sequenced. The assay was immunoSEQ multiplex PCR, and TCRdb's table has in-frame clones only and misses some. The sample includes over 500,000 clones, roughly 16% of them seen just once. Sequenced: naive CD4+ T cells from blood. Receptor source: a young man in good health.

This chain uses TRBV5-1 with TRBJ2-1, with 7 positions matching TRBD1. Germline V gene data show CDR1 as SGHRS and CDR2 as YFSETQ. Losses at the gene ends were 7 bases for V and 2 bases for J; bases not matched to a gene: 9. This CDR3 has 15 residues. The CDR3 nucleotides read TGCGCCAGCCAGATGGGGACAGAGGCCTACAATGAGCAGTTCTTC. It is translated as CASQMGTEAYNEQFF.

The chain recombines TRBV19 with TRBJ1-5; D perhaps matches TRBD1 (5 bases). The V gene lost 5 bases and the J gene lost 3 bases, with 11 bases spanning the gap. CDR1 and CDR2 from the germline V gene are LNHDA and SQIVND (reference sequence). The CDR3 is 14 residues long. The CDR3 DNA is TGTGCCAGTAGTGCAGGGTTATCCAATCAGCCCCAGCATTTT. Encoded protein: CASSAGLSNQPQHF.

This clone was found a few times. V is TRBV5-4 and J is TRBJ2-3; tentative D call: TRBD1 (6 bases). This CDR3 region has 15 residues. Between the trimmed V and J ends, which lost 4 bases and 4 bases, there was a span of 16 bases. CDR1 is SGHNT and CDR2 is YYREEE in the germline V gene (reference sequence). Written as DNA, the CDR3 is TGTGCCAGCAGCACTGACAGGTTTACTGCAGATACGCAGTATTTT. Its translation is CASSTDRFTADTQYF.

The chain employs TRBV18 and TRBJ2-5, with 7 bases that match TRBD1. The CDR3 runs to 16 residues. Germline assignment: CDR1 KGHSH and CDR2 LQKENI. J was trimmed by 2 bases and V by 1 base; bases with no gene match: 7. The CDR3 region has the DNA TGTGCCAGCTCACCACTCTTAATGGGACAGCAAGAGACCCAGTACTTC. This encodes CASSPLLMGQQETQYF.

This clone turned up a few times. The chain joins TRBV9 to TRBJ2-3, with D maybe TRBD2 (5 bases). Deletions cut 4 bases from V and 2 bases from J, with 14 bases between. The CDR3 length is 15 residues. Germline-derived CDR1 and CDR2 are SGDLS and YYNGEE. In DNA, the CDR3 is TGTGCCAGCAGCCCCCGAGCGGTTCTCACAGATACGCAGTATTTT. As protein: CASSPRAVLTDTQYF.

J is TRBJ1-3 and V is TRBV10-3; D might be TRBD1 (6 bases). The V end was cut by 2 bases, the J end by 8 bases, with 13 bases between. CDR1 and CDR2 (germline): ENHRY, SYGVKD. The CDR3 spans 14 residues. The CDR3 DNA reads as TGTGCCATCAGTGAGCGGGGACCAGGGGACACCATATATTTT. Translated: CAISERGPGDTIYF.

This clone was found a few times. The genes are TRBV7-8 and TRBJ2-1; weak D call: TRBD1 (5 bases). The CDR3 has 19 residues. V lost 6 bases and J lost 9, with 33 bases in between. The germline CDR1 and CDR2 sequences are SGHVS and FQNEAQ. The CDR3: CASSSAPRTRRGQYGEQFF. Written as DNA, the CDR3 is TGTGCCAGCAGTTCTGCCCCAAGGACACGGCGTGGGCAGTACGGTGAGCAGTTCTTC.

In this sample, this clone turned up a few times. The chain carries TRBV4-3 and TRBJ1-6; no definite D call. CDR1 is LGHNA and CDR2 is YSLEER in the germline V gene. The V end lost 1 base, the J end lost 6 bases, and 13 bases lay between the germline ends. This CDR3 has 16 amino acids. The CDR3 here is CASSQAEDLTNSPLHF. DNA for the CDR3: TGCGCCAGCAGCCAAGCTGAAGACCTAACTAATTCACCCCTCCACTTT.

This clone was detected a few times. The rearrangement joins TRBV27 to TRBJ2-7; 7 nucleotides line up with TRBD1. Germline V gives CDR1 MNHEY, CDR2 SMNVEV (reference sequence). Trimming cost V 2 bases and J 4 bases; bases outside gene matches: 8. The CDR3 consists of 15 residues. In nucleotides, the CDR3 is TGTGCCAGCAGTTTACTAACAGGGGAAGGGTACGAGCAGTACTTC. As protein: CASSLLTGEGYEQYF.

This chain joins TRBV11-1 and TRBJ1-1; 7 nucleotides agree with TRBD1. V dropped 6 bases and J dropped 1; count of bases not matched to a gene: 5. CDR3 length equals 14 residues. Germline V gene data show CDR1 as SGHAT and CDR2 as FQDESV (reference sequence). Written as DNA, the CDR3 is TGTGCCAGCAGAACCGGGACAGAGAACACTGAAGCTTTCTTT. Its translation: CASRTGTENTEAFF. The entire variable domain, with the rest obtained from reference TRBV11-1 and TRBJ1-1, is as follows: EAEVAQSPRYKITEKSQAVAFWCDPISGHATLYWYRQILGQGPELLVQFQDESVVDDSQLPKDRFSAERLKGVDSTLKIQPAELGDSAMYLCASRTGTENTEAFFGQGTRLTVV.

The rearrangement uses TRBV25-1 and TRBJ2-5; 7 bases are shared with TRBD1. V shed 6 bases, J shed 2 bases, and the junction held 12 bases outside the gene matches. The CDR3 totals 16 residues. Germline CDR1 reads MGHDK; CDR2 reads SYGVNS. The CDR3 sequence: CASSKYLGTAQETQYF. The CDR3 DNA sequence: TGTGCCAGCAGCAAATATTTAGGGACAGCTCAAGAGACCCAGTACTTC.

The chain combines TRBV7-9 with TRBJ2-7, with TRBD1 matching over 7 bases. CDR3 length: 14 residues. Germline V CDR1 and CDR2: SEHNR, FQNEAQ (reference sequence). V was clipped by 6 bases and J by 2 bases; unmatched bases: 7. CDR3 sequence reads: CASRAGTVAYEQYF. The CDR3 DNA follows: TGTGCCAGCAGAGCCGGGACAGTAGCCTACGAGCAGTACTTC.

The table lists this clone with a few counts. The chain recombines TRBV5-4 with TRBJ2-5; 9 bases map to TRBD1. Germline lookup yields CDR1 SGHNT and CDR2 YYREEE (reference sequence). This CDR3 region has 14 residues. J gave up 5 bases and V 2 bases, and 4 bases lay outside the gene matches. Here the CDR3 reads CASSFTGGDETQYF. For the CDR3, the DNA is TGTGCCAGCAGCTTTACAGGGGGCGACGAGACCCAGTACTTC.

This clone was counted between two and nine times. This chain uses TRBV5-6 with TRBJ2-3, with no clear D. The length of the CDR3 is 13 residues. The germline CDR1 and CDR2 sequences are SGHDT and YYEEEE. V was pared by 0 bases and J by 5 bases, with 7 bases between. The CDR3 DNA is TGTGCCAGCAGCTTGGCCCGAGGAGATACGCAGTATTTT. Translating it yields CASSLARGDTQYF. Using reference TRBV5-6 and TRBJ2-3 for the parts outside the CDR3, the full variable domain is DAGVTQSPTHLIKTRGQQVTLRCSPKSGHDTVSWYQQALGQGPQFIFQYYEEEERQRGNFPDRFSGHQFPNYSSELNVNALLLGDSALYLCASSLARGDTQYFGPGTRLTVL.